A few counts support the clone carrying this T cell receptor beta chain. Its antigen is not known. This record belongs to a study of glioma-infiltrating T cells after dendritic cell vaccination. Study outcomes and limitations: TCR clonality showed no direct relationship with survival.

The primer mix had 60 V beta and 13 J beta primers. The protocol was immunoSEQ multiplex PCR, while the TCRdb copy is restricted to in-frame clones and leaves out a portion. Of under 130,000 clones listed, roughly 76% are singletons. Sequencing used blood, obtained before dendritic cell vaccination. This clonotype was sampled from a human donor with glioblastoma.

The DNA of the CDR3 is TGTGCCAGCAGTGTTGGACAGGATGAAAAACTGTTTTTT. Its translation is CASSVGQDEKLFF. This chain joins TRBV6-1 and TRBJ1-4, with TRBD1 identical over 7 bases. This CDR3 has 13 amino acids. The J segment lost 6 bases and the V segment lost 4 bases, leaving 2 bases of the junction unmatched. Germline V gene data show CDR1 as MNHNS and CDR2 as SASEGT.